What follows is one TCR beta chain and its context. Its antigen is unknown. No clone much larger than this one lies a single base away; base qualities are absent. One collaborating source in Seattle enrolled patients while the patients were actively infected and followed the patients over time throughout the course of disease. Collaborating institutions collected whole blood in K2EDTA tubes following their own protocols. For TCRbeta analysis, collaborators shipped samples as frozen whole blood, isolated PBMCs, or DNA extracted from either of those sample types. TCRbeta CDR3 regions were amplified from genomic DNA using the immunoSEQ Assay, a bias-controlled multiplex PCR. In the original analysis: The number of nucleated cells in each sample was estimated by amplification of reference gene primers within the assay. To quantify the absolute abundance of each unique TCRbeta CDR3 rearrangement, sequence reads were collapsed and filtered. For each sample, productive Simpson clonality was calculated as the square root of Simpson's diversity index over productive rearrangements. TCRdb limited this immuneACCESS table to in-frame rearrangements with V and J called. A share of clones is missing; checked studies link under half to unresolved V genes, and the rest is unexplained. Clone size and V and J calls were adopted from that table, with D and trimming inferred from the DNA. The table for this sample lists around 300,000 clones; around 88% of them were counted only once. 1.5% to 2% of the sample is held by the ten biggest clonotypes.

Between the V and J ends, shortened by 0 bases and 2 bases respectively, the junction contains 10 bases. The CDR3 goes from the cysteine to the phenylalanine over 15 residues. Left in the record is the CDR3 DNA by itself, 45 bases read in frame from the first base. The germline V gene (reference sequence) sets CDR1 to LNHNV and CDR2 to YYDKDF. These data belong to a study of blood T cell repertoires in COVID-19 (dated by TCRdb to 2019 to 2021). As for the study more broadly: Samples from collaborators originated in the United States, Italy and Spain and spanned both the acute and convalescent phases of COVID-19. Subjects who had been exposed to COVID-19, were actively infected with it, or had recovered from it provided the deeply sampled blood TCRbeta repertoires that made up the dataset. Sample metadata almost always included a de-identified subject ID, COVID-19 status, age in years and sex. Where available, HLA class I and class II types were taken from metadata supplied by the sample provider and were not determined by assay-based typing. The prospective study material was composed of cDNA or gDNA derived from T cells, B-cell-depleted T cells, or PBMCs. A freely available public database, intended as a resource for researchers studying the immune response to SARS-CoV-2, is where the repertoires were released. Samples came from the ongoing ImmuneRACE study (first 160 participants) plus 1,254 subjects from 6 global collaborators.

The full study reports these points: The amount of clinical and demographic metadata varied by source and participant and was provided uncurated.

The V gene is TRBV15 and the J gene is TRBJ1-2; the D segment could be TRBD1, given 6 matching bases. This sequence was found in a woman under 40 with COVID-19, enrolled during active disease. The specimen was peripheral blood. The CDR3 reads as follows: CATSREGGLNYGYTF. The DNA sequence is as follows: TGTGCCACCAGCAGAGAGGGGGGGCTCAACTATGGCTACACCTTC. Supplemented by the reference TRBV15 and TRBJ1-2 proteins around the CDR3, the complete variable domain is DAMVIQNPRYQVTQFGKPVTLSCSQTLNHNVMYWYQQKSSQAPKLLFHYYDKDFNNEADTPDNFQSRRPNTSFCFLDIRSPGLGDTAMYLCATSREGGLNYGYTFGSGTRLTVV.